One and the same sample provided the 5 T cell receptor beta chains below, sequenced in a study of T cells in Graves' hyperthyroidism and ophthalmopathy. Regions amplified from RNA transcripts were the TCR beta CDR3 regions. The HTBI primer set was used in a first-round RT-PCR of the TCR CDR3. TCRdb reanalysed the multiplex PCR reads using MiXCR and keeps one entry per CDR3 protein. The sample carries more than 500,000 distinct CDR3 sequences, approximately 48% recorded once. Sequencing was carried out using peripheral blood or thyroid tissue (not recorded which). These receptors all stem from an adult woman with Graves' disease, either hyperthyroidism or ophthalmopathy (not recorded which).

This chain uses TRBV29-1 with TRBJ1-2, with 7 bases aligning to TRBD1. The CDR3 is 11 amino acids. Germline V gene lookup returns CDR1 SQVTM and CDR2 ANQGSEA. CDR3 in DNA: TGCAGAGATAGGGGGCAAAAAGGCTACACCTTC. Translation: CRDRGQKGYTF.

Comments on this clonotype: Just one base apart from a much larger clone, this may be a read error. This chain joins TRBV4-3 and TRBJ1-5, with D maybe TRBD1 (6 bases). In germline, CDR1 is LGHNA, CDR2 YSLEER. CDR3 length: 15 residues. Trimming pared 0 bases from V and 3 bases from J, leaving 9 bases between. The CDR3, as DNA: TGCGCCAGCAGCCAAGATGGACAGAACAATCAGCCCCAGCATTTT. Encoded protein: CASSQDGQNNQPQHF.

This chain links TRBV7-2 with TRBJ1-4; tentative D call: TRBD1 (5 bases). Germline loops: CDR1 SGHTA, CDR2 FQGNSA. The CDR3 is 14 residues long. V lost 8 bases to trimming and J lost 4 bases, with 14 bases between them. DNA for the CDR3: TGTGCCAGCGGCTATTCGGGGCTTAATGAAAAACTGTTTTTT. Translated: CASGYSGLNEKLFF. The full variable domain, its missing parts supplied by reference TRBV7-2 and TRBJ1-4, is GAGVSQSPSNKVTEKGKDVELRCDPISGHTALYWYRQSLGQGLEFLIYFQGNSAPDKSGLPSDRFSAERTGGSVSTLTIQRTQQEDSAVYLCASGYSGLNEKLFFGSGTQLSVL.

This rearrangement joins TRBV11-1 to TRBJ1-5, with D unresolved. The CDR3 is 13 amino acids. V lost 3 bases to trimming and J lost 4 bases, with 7 bases between them. The germline V gene encodes CDR1 SGHAT and CDR2 FQDESV (reference sequence). DNA for the CDR3: TGTGCCAGCAGCTTCCAGAGTAATCAGCCCCAGCATTTT. This translates into CASSFQSNQPQHF.

The V gene is TRBV7-9, the J gene TRBJ1-1; D is undetermined. CDR1 is SEHNR and CDR2 is FQNEAQ in the germline V gene (reference sequence). This CDR3 region has 14 residues. V dropped 2 bases and J dropped 1 base, with 8 bases sitting between them. CDR3 amino acids: CASSLYGRNTEAFF. The CDR3 nucleotides are TGTGCCAGCAGCTTATATGGGAGGAACACTGAAGCTTTCTTT.